Presented here are 9 T cell receptor beta chains from one specimen sequenced in a study of Graves' ophthalmopathy and Graves' hyperthyroidism. Amplification targeted the TCR beta CDR3 regions, with RNA transcripts as the source material. HTBI-primed RT-PCR formed the first round, and a multiplex PCR formed the second. TCRdb reprocessed the multiplex PCR reads with MiXCR, giving one entry per CDR3 protein. The table has around 340,000 distinct CDR3 sequences, 15% to 20% seen once; the top ten hold roughly an eighth. Source material: peripheral blood. The receptors come from an adult man with Graves' ophthalmopathy.

Many counts were recorded for this clonotype. The chain employs TRBV13 and TRBJ2-7; D is ambiguous. The CDR3 consists of 13 residues. V gave up 0 bases and J gave up 4 bases, with 7 bases separating them. Germline CDR1 reads PRHDT; CDR2 reads FYEKMQ (reference sequence). CDR3 nucleotide sequence: TGTGCCAGCAGCTTAGGCAATGGTTACGAGCAGTACTTC. Protein: CASSLGNGYEQYF.

This clonotype was detected only a few times. V usage is TRBV3-1 and J usage is TRBJ2-7; D may be TRBD2 (6 bases). The CDR3 sequence is 16 residues long. Germline CDR1 reads LGHDT; CDR2 reads YNNKEL (reference sequence). V was pared by 0 bases and J by 7 bases, with 19 bases between. In nucleotides, the CDR3 is TGTGCCAGCAGCCAAGATCTTGGAGGGCTCGGGGTGGAGCAGTACTTC. This translates into CASSQDLGGLGVEQYF.

This clonotype showed up many times. The genes are TRBV27 and TRBJ2-2, with 7 bases identical to TRBD1. V gave up 5 bases and J gave up 1 base; unmatched junction bases: 7. Germline loops: CDR1 MNHEY, CDR2 SMNVEV (reference sequence). The CDR3 runs to 16 residues. The CDR3 spells CASSTGTALNTGELFF. The DNA for the CDR3 is TGTGCCAGCAGTACCGGGACAGCTTTGAACACCGGGGAGCTGTTTTTT.

This clonotype appeared many times. CDR3 sequence reads: CASRAIGQRETQYF. The CDR3, as DNA: TGTGCCAGTAGAGCGATTGGGCAGAGAGAGACCCAGTACTTC. J is TRBJ2-5 and V is TRBV19; D ambiguous. The V end lost 6 bases, the J end lost 4 bases, and 15 bases lay between the germline ends. The length of the CDR3 is 14 residues. Germline CDR1 and CDR2: LNHDA and SQIVND (reference sequence).

This clonotype was picked up many times. The J gene is TRBJ2-7, the V gene TRBV6-1, with D uncertain. CDR1 MNHNS and CDR2 SASEGT come from the germline V gene. The CDR3 runs 13 residues. V dropped 4 bases and J dropped 11 bases, with 18 bases sitting between them. Here the CDR3 DNA reads TGTGCCAGCAGTGTCTACACAGCCTATGATGAGTACTTC. It translates to CASSVYTAYDEYF.

This clonotype was seen ten or more times. The chain couples TRBV7-9 to TRBJ1-1; 7 nucleotides agree with TRBD1. In germline, CDR1 is SEHNR, CDR2 FQNEAQ (reference sequence). The V segment lost 7 bases and the J segment 1 base; nucleotides outside the gene matches: 6. The CDR3 totals 14 residues. The CDR3 DNA is TGTGCCAGCAAGACCGGGACAGCGAACACTGAAGCTTTCTTT. It yields the protein CASKTGTANTEAFF.

This clonotype has only one observation. This chain uses TRBV12-3 or TRBV12-4 with TRBJ1-1; D is perhaps TRBD1 (5 bases). V lost 8 bases and J lost 5, with 15 bases in between. The CDR3 is 13 amino acids. CDR3 DNA: TGTGCCAGCCGACCAGGCCGGGGGACTGAAGCTTTCTTT. Translated, it gives CASRPGRGTEAFF.

This clonotype was observed many times. The chain is built from TRBV15 and TRBJ2-5, with D unclear. V lost 0 bases to trimming and J lost 1 base, with 6 bases between them. The germline V gene has CDR1 LNHNV and CDR2 YYDKDF (reference sequence). CDR3 length: 14 amino acids. CDR3 residues: CATSRERFQETQYF. The CDR3 region has the DNA TGTGCCACCAGCAGAGAGCGGTTCCAAGAGACCCAGTACTTC.

At least ten counts were recorded for this clonotype. The V call is TRBV20-1, the J call TRBJ1-1; D is perhaps TRBD1 (6 bases). The germline V and J ends were trimmed by 0 bases and 3 bases, with 11 bases remaining between them. The germline gives CDR1 DFQATT, CDR2 SNEGSKA (reference sequence). The CDR3 has 14 amino acids. This chain's CDR3 is CSARDPRGHTEAFF. The CDR3 nucleotides read TGCAGTGCTAGAGATCCCCGGGGGCACACTGAAGCTTTCTTT.